This T cell receptor (beta chain) was sequenced during a study of control samples from healthy donors and cancer patients. Trimming left V 4 bases short and J 6 bases short, with 18 bases between. Germline V gene data show CDR1 as GTSNPN and CDR2 as SVGIG (reference sequence). The length of the CDR3 is 14 residues. Libraries were prepared by immunoSEQ multiplex PCR; TCRdb keeps only in-frame clonotypes and omits some of them. The sample records 130,000 or so clones, over 75% being singletons. V usage is TRBV30 and J usage is TRBJ1-1; D is unresolved. Sequenced: blood. This receptor was identified in a man aged 35 to 55 in good health. DNA of the CDR3: TGTGCCTGGACCCTCGCCGGGGTTGTCGCTGAAGCTTTCTTT. Protein: CAWTLAGVVAEAFF.